This T cell receptor (beta chain) originates from a study of T cells in Graves' hyperthyroidism and ophthalmopathy. Study in general: The blood sample was taken at first diagnosis, before treatment began.

This clonotype was seen at least ten times. RNA transcripts yielded amplified TCR beta CDR3 regions. TCR CDR3 underwent first-round RT-PCR with the HTBI primer set. TCRdb independently ran MiXCR on the multiplex PCR reads; one entry per CDR3 protein. The table lists about 130,000 distinct CDR3 sequences, more than 20% of them singletons, with 67% in the top ten. CDR3 size: 15 residues. V gave up 6 bases and J gave up 5 bases; unmatched junction bases: 8. The germline gives CDR1 SGHAT, CDR2 FQNNGV. The sequencing input was blood. This clonotype was obtained from a woman aged 50 to 60 with Graves' hyperthyroidism that later progressed to Graves' ophthalmopathy. The chain employs TRBV11-2 and TRBJ2-1; TRBD1 aligns across 9 bases. In DNA, the CDR3 is TGTGCCAGCAGAAGGACAGGGGATCTCGACAATGAGCAGTTCTTC. Its protein product is CASRRTGDLDNEQFF. The full variable domain, its missing parts supplied by reference TRBV11-2 and TRBJ2-1, is EAGVAQSPRYKIIEKRQSVAFWCNPISGHATLYWYQQILGQGPKLLIQFQNNGVVDDSQLPKDRFSAERLKGVDSTLKIQPAKLEDSAVYLCASRRTGDLDNEQFFGPGTRLTVL.